A selection of T cell receptor beta chains follows, all from one sample in a study of T cells after somatic rescue of genetic block. Clones were read by immunoSEQ multiplex PCR, and TCRdb kept only the in-frame ones, dropping some. Among about 88,000 clones listed, 70% to 90% were seen once. The sequenced sample was peripheral blood mononuclear cells (PBMCs). Every receptor here comes from a woman aged 18-29 years. The CDR3 runs from the conserved cysteine through the conserved F or W. The order of the fields is V gene, J gene, D gene, clone size, CDR3 DNA, CDR3 protein. The D gene is left open where the match is weak. Clone size is not always given. Where it is, it says once, few, many or a class for expanded clones.

>TRBV9|TRBJ1-1|-|once
TGTGCCAGCAGCCCCTTAAGCCAGGGGAACACTGAAGCTTTCTTT
CASSPLSQGNTEAFF
>TRBV10-2|TRBJ1-4|TRBD1|-
TGCGCCAGCAGTGAGGGAGGGGGCGCGTATGAAAAACTGTTTTTT
CASSEGGGAYEKLFF
>TRBV6-4|TRBJ2-1|TRBD2|once
TGTGCCAGCAGTCATAGCGGGAGGGCCTTTGGTGAGCAGTTCTTC
CASSHSGRAFGEQFF
>TRBV6-6|TRBJ2-3|TRBD2|-
TGTGCCAGCAGAGGGACTAGCGGGGCCACAGATACGCAGTATTTT
CASRGTSGATDTQYF
>TRBV7-9|TRBJ1-4|-|-
TGTGCCAGCAGCCAGGGACTAGTGGAAAAACTGTTTTTT
CASSQGLVEKLFF
>TRBV6-1|TRBJ1-1|-|-
TGTGCCAGCGGGGGGTGGGCAAACACTGAAGCTTTCTTT
CASGGWANTEAFF
>TRBV7-9|TRBJ2-3|TRBD1|-
TGTGCCAGCAGCTTAGAGCCCGACAGGGGCACTTGGGTTACAGATACGCAGTATTTT
CASSLEPDRGTWVTDTQYF
>TRBV5-1|TRBJ2-5|TRBD1|-
TGCGCCAGCAGCCCGGACAGGGGGGAGACCCAGTACTTC
CASSPDRGETQYF
>TRBV5-4|TRBJ2-2|TRBD2|-
TGTGCCAGCAGGTTCTTGGGAGGGACCGGGGAGCTGTTTTTT
CASRFLGGTGELFF
>TRBV27|TRBJ2-1|-|-
TGTGCCAGCGGGGCCGGATACAATGAGCAGTTCTTC
CASGAGYNEQFF
>TRBV5-1|TRBJ2-2|TRBD2|once
TGCGCCAGCAGCTTGGCGGGACTAGCGGGGACTAATCTAGGGACCGGGGAGCTGTTTTTT
CASSLAGLAGTNLGTGELFF
>TRBV21-1|TRBJ1-2|-|-
TGTGCCAGCAGCAAAGTAAGAGAGACGGTCTATGGCTACACCTTC
CASSKVRETVYGYTF
>TRBV19|TRBJ1-3|-|-
TGTGCCAGTAGTACCGGACATATGTGGAGTGGAAACACCATATATTTT
CASSTGHMWSGNTIYF
>TRBV7-9|TRBJ2-7|TRBD2|-
TGTGCCAGCAGCCTAGCGGCCACCTACGAGCAGTACTTC
CASSLAATYEQYF
>TRBV7-2|TRBJ2-4|TRBD1|-
TGTGCCAGCAGCTTAGTATCTGTTTCCGGGACAGGGTTGAACATTCAGTACTTC
CASSLVSVSGTGLNIQYF
>TRBV9|TRBJ2-1|-|-
TGTGCCAGCAGCGTAGCGGGGCCCCACTATGAGCAGTTCTTC
CASSVAGPHYEQFF
>TRBV5-1|TRBJ2-7|-|-
TGCGCCAGCAGTGGTCAGGGCCGCGAGCAGTACTTC
CASSGQGREQYF
>TRBV28|TRBJ2-7|-|once
TGTGCCAGCAGTTACGGAGGCGAGCAGTACTTC
CASSYGGEQYF